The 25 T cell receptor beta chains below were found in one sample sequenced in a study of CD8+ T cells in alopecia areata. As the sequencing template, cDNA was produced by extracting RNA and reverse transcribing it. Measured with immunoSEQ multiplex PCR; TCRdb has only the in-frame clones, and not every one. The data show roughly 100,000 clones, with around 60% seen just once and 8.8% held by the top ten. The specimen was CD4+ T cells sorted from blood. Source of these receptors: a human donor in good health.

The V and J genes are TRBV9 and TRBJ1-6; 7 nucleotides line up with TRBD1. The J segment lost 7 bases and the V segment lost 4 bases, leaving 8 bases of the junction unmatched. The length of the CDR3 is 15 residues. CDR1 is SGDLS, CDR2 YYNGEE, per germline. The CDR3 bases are TGTGCCAGCAGCCCGCAGACAGGGATGAATTCACCCCTCCACTTT. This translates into CASSPQTGMNSPLHF.

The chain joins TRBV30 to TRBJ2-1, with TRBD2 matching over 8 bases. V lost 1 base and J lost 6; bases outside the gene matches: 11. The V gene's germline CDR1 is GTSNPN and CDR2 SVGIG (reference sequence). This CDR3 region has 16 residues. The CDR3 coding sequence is TGTGCCTGGAGTGGATTGGGCGGGGGGTATGGCAATGAGCAGTTCTTC. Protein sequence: CAWSGLGGGYGNEQFF.

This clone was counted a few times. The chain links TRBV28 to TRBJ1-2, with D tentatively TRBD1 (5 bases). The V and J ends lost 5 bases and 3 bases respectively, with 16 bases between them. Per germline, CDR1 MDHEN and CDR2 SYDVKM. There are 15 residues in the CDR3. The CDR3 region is CASSPQGPLYYGYTF. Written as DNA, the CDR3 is TGTGCCAGCAGTCCGCAGGGACCACTGTACTATGGCTACACCTTC.

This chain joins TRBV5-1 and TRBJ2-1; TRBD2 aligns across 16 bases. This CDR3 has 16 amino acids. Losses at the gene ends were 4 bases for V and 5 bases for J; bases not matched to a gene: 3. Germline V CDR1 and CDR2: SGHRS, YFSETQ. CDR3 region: CASSTGLAGGDNEQFF. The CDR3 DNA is TGCGCCAGCAGCACGGGACTAGCGGGAGGGGACAATGAGCAGTTCTTC. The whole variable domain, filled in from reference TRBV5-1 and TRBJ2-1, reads KAGVTQTPRYLIKTRGQQVTLSCSPISGHRSVSWYQQTPGQGLQFLFEYFSETQRNKGNFPGRFSGRQFSNSRSEMNVSTLELGDSALYLCASSTGLAGGDNEQFFGPGTRLTVL.

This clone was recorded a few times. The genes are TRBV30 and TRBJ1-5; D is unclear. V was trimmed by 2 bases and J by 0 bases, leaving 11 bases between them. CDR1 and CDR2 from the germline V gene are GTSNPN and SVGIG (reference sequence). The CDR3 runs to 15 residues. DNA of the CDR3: TGTGCCTGGAGTCCCCCAGGTTATAGCAATCAGCCCCAGCATTTT. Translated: CAWSPPGYSNQPQHF.

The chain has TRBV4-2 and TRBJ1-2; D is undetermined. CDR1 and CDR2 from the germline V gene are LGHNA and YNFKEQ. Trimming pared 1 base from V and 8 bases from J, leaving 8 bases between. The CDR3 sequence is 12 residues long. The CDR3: CASSQGTGGYTF. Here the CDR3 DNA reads TGTGCCAGCAGCCAAGGGACTGGGGGCTACACCTTC.

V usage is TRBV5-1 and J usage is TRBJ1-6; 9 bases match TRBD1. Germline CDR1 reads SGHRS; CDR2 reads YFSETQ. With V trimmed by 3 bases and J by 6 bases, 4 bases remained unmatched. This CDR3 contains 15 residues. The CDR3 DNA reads TGCGCCAGCAGCTCACAGGGGGCTGGTAATTCACCCCTCCACTTT. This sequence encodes CASSSQGAGNSPLHF.

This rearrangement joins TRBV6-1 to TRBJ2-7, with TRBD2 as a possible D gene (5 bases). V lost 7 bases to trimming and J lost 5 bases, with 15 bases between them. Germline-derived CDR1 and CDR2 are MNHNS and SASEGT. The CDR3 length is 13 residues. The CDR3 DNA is TGTGCCAGCATCCTCTCCCGGGGTCACGAGCAGTACTTC. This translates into CASILSRGHEQYF.

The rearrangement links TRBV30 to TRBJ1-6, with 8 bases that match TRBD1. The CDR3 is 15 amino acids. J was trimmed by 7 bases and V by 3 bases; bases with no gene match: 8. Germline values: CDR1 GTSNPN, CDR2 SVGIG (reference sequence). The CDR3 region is CAWSAGQGGNSPLHF. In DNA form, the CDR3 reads TGTGCCTGGAGCGCAGGACAGGGAGGGAATTCACCCCTCCACTTT.

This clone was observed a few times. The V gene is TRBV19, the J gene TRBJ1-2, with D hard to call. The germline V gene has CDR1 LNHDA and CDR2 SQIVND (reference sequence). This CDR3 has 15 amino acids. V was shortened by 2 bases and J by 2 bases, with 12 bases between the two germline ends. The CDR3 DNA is TGTGCCAGTAGTATATCCCCTGGTGGAAACTATGGCTACACCTTC. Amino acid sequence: CASSISPGGNYGYTF. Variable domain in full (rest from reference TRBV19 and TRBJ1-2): DGGITQSPKYLFRKEGQNVTLSCEQNLNHDAMYWYRQDPGQGLRLIYYSQIVNDFQKGDIAEGYSVSREKKESFPLTVTSAQKNPTAFYLCASSISPGGNYGYTFGSGTRLTVV.

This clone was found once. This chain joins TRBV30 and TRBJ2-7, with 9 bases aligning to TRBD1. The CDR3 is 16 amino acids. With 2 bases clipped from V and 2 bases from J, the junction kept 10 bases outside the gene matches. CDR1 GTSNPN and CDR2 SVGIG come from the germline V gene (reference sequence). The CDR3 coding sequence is TGTGCCTGGAGTAACAAGGCGGGACAGGGCACCTACGAGCAGTACTTC. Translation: CAWSNKAGQGTYEQYF.

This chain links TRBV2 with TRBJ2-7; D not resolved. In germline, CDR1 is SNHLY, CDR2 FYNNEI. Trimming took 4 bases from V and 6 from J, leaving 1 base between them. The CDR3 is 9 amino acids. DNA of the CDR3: TGTGCCAGCAGTGTCGAGCAGTACTTC. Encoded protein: CASSVEQYF. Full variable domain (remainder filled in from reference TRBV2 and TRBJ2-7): EPEVTQTPSHQVTQMGQEVILRCVPISNHLYFYWYRQILGQKVEFLVSFYNNEISEKSEIFDDQFSVERPDGSNFTLKIRSTKLEDSAMYFCASSVEQYFGPGTRLTVT.

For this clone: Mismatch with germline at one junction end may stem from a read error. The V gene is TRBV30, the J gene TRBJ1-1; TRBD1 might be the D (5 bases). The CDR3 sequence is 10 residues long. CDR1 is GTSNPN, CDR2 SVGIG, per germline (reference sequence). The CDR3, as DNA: TGTGCCTGGACCCGGGACCGTTTGAAATTT. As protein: CAWTRDRLKF.

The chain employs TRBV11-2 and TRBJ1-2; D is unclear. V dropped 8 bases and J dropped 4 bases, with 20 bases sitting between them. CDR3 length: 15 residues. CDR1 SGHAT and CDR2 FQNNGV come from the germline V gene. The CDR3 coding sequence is TGTGCCAGCTGTTATTCTCAGGAGTGTTTCTATGGCTACACCTTC. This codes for CASCYSQECFYGYTF.

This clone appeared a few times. CDR3 loop: CASSYGTGATYEQYF. Written as DNA, the CDR3 is TGTGCCAGCAGTTACGGGACAGGGGCCACCTACGAGCAGTACTTC. The chain is built from TRBV6-5 and TRBJ2-7; 10 bases match TRBD1. The CDR3 contains 15 residues. V trimming: 2 bases; J trimming: 2 bases; junction bases outside the gene matches: 3. Germline CDR1 and CDR2: MNHEY and SVGAGI.

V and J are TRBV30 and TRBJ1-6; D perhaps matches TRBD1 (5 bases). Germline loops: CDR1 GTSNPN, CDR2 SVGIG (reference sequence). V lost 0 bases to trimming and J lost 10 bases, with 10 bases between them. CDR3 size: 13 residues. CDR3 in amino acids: CAWSVNGDSPLHF. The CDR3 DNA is TGTGCCTGGAGTGTAAACGGGGACTCACCCCTCCACTTT.

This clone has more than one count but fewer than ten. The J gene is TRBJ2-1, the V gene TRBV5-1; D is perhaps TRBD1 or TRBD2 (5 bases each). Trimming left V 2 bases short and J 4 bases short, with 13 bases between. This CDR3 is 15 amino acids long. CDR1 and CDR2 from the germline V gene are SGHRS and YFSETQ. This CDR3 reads CASSFTGTYYNEQFF. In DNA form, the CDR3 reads TGCGCCAGCAGCTTTACCGGGACCTATTACAATGAGCAGTTCTTC.

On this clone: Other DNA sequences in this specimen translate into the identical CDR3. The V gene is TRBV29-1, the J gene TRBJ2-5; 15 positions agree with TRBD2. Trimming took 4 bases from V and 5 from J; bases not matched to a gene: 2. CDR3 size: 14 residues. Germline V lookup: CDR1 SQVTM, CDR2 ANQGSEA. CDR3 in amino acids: CSVGTSGGVETQYF. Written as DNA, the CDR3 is TGCAGCGTTGGGACTAGCGGGGGGGTTGAGACCCAGTACTTC. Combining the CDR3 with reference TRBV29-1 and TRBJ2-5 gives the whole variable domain SAVISQKPSRDICQRGTSLTIQCQVDSQVTMMFWYRQQPGQSLTLIATANQGSEATYESGFVIDKFPISRPNLTFSTLTVSNMSPEDSSIYLCSVGTSGGVETQYFGPGTRLLVL.

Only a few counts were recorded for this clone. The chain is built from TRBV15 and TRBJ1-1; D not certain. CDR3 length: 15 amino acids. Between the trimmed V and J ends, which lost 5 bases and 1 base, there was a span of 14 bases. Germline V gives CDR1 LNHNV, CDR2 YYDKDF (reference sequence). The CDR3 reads CATSPPGWRNTEAFF. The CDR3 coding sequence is TGTGCCACCAGCCCACCGGGATGGAGGAACACTGAAGCTTTCTTT.

CDR3 sequence (DNA): TGTGCCAGCAGCTTAGCGGGCGGGAAGACCCAGTACTTC. As protein: CASSLAGGKTQYF. The V gene is TRBV7-9, the J gene TRBJ2-5; D may be TRBD2 (6 bases). The CDR3 has 13 amino acids. Trimming stripped 0 bases from V and 6 bases from J, with 8 bases between. The germline gives CDR1 SEHNR, CDR2 FQNEAQ (reference sequence). Supplemented by reference TRBV7-9 and TRBJ2-5, the full variable domain reads DTGVSQNPRHKITKRGQNVTFRCDPISEHNRLYWYRQTLGQGPEFLTYFQNEAQLEKSRLLSDRFSAERPKGSFSTLEIQRTEQGDSAMYLCASSLAGGKTQYFGPGTRLLVL.

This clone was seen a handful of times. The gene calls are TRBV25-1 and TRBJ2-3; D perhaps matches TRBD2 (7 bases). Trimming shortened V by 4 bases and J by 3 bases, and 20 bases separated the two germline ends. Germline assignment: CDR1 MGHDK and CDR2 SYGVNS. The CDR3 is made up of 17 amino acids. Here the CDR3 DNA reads TGTGCCAGCAGTGGACCGGGACGGGGGGCCCTGACAGATACGCAGTATTTT. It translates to CASSGPGRGALTDTQYF.

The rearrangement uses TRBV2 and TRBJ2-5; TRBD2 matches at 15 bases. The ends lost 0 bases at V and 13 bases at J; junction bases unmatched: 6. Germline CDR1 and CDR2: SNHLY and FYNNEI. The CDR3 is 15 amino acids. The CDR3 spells CASSEASGLAGGLYF. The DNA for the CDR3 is TGTGCCAGCAGTGAAGCGTCGGGACTAGCGGGGGGTTTGTACTTC.

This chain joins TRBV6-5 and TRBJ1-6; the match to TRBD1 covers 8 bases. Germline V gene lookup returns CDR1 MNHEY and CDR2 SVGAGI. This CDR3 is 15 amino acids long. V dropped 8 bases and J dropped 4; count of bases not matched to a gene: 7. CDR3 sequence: CASGQGGWYNSPLHF. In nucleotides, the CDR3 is TGTGCCAGCGGACAGGGCGGCTGGTATAATTCACCCCTCCACTTT.

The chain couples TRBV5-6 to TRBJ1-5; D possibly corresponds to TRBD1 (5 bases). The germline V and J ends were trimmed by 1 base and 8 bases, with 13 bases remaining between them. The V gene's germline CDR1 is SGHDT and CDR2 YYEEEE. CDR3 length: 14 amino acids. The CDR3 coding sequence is TGTGCCAGCAGCTTGTGGGGGATTCGGAAGCCCCAGCATTTT. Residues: CASSLWGIRKPQHF.

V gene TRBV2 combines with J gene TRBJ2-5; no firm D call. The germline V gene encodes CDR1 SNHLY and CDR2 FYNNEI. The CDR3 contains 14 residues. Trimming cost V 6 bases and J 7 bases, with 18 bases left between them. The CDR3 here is CASRFRLESGTQYF. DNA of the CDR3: TGTGCCAGCAGATTCCGACTTGAATCTGGGACCCAGTACTTC.